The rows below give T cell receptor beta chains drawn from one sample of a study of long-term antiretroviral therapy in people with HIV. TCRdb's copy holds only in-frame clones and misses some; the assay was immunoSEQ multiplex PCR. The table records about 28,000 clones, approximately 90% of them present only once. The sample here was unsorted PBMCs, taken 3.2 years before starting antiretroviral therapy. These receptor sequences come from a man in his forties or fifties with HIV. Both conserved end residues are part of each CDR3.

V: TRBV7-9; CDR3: CASSTRTGGATEAFF
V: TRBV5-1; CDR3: CASSFSGRNTGELFF
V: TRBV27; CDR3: CASRRGYRGSNQPQHF
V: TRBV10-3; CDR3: CAISESGSEGYGYTF
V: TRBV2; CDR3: CASTQDREVNAGELFF
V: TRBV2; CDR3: CASRFQGTDYGYTF
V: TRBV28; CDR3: CASSLQGIAYEQYF
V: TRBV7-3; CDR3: CASSSDRGNIQYF
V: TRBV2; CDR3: CATKNNEQFF
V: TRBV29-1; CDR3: CSVEVGSATDTQYF
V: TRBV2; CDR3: CASSVLGGTDTQYF
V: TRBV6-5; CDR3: CASSYSQGLFFYEQYF
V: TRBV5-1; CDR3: CASSLATSGTGVGEQYF
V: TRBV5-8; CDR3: CASSLPLPPQHF
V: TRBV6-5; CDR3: CASSRIADSTDTQYF
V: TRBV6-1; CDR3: CASSERWGRETQYF
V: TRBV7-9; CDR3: CASRTRDRGSGGSYNEQFF
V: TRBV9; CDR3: CASSVDGSNQPQHF
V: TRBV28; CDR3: CASSPTPGASGRAVGYEQYF
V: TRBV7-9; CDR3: CASSRTPGTGNTGELFF
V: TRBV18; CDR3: CASSSDRDYYGYTF
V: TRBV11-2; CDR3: CASSLQGGTTSGYTF
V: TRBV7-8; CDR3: CASSLVPGISSPLHF
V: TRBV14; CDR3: CASSQGAGVPNEQFF
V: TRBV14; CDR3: CASSPSPVTSGRSSYNEQFF
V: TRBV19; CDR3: CASSDGSTGVWETQYF
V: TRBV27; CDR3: CASSFNRDEQFF
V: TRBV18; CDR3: CASSSTRQVAGELFF
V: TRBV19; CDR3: CASSTTGISLDNEQFF
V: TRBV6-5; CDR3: CASLPPGVGADTQYF
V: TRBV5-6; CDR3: CASTKGTGLTDTQYF
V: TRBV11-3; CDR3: CASSLVQGGEAFF
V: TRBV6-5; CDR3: CASSYQGAAFF
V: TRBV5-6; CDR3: CASSFFTRNSPLHF
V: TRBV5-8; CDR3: CASSLAGNTEAFF
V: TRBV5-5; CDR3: CASSLWGGGNSPLHF
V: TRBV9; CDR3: CASSDGQAPYEQYF
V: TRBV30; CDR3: CACHHRAGNTIYF
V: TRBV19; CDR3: CASSGSTNEKLFF
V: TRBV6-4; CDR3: CASSSWTGRPF
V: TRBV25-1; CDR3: CASSERTSSYEQFF
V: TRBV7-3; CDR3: CASSLVLAGENEQFF
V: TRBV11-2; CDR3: CASRGGGTDTQYF
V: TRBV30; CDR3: CAWSVTAGSVIGYEQYF
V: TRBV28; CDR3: CASSLTFGNQPQHF
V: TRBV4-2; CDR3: CASSRGTAYQETQYF
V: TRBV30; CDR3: CAWSVWSSGSHYEQYF
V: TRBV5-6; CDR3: CASSLRGLTTNTGELFF
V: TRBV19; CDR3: CASKDTSSGNTIYF
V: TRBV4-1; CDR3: CASSHGRIFSGANVLTF
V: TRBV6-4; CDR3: CASPKGEGTYNEQFF
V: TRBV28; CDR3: CASSLTQTGKGSGANVLTF
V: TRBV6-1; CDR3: CASSEMSSGYGYTF
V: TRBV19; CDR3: CASSIGYMDSLNTEAFF